This T cell receptor beta chain was found in a study of spatial heterogeneity in lung cancer. Study background: Beta-chain sequences consistently outnumbered alpha-chain sequences in detection. Study results and caveats: Resection blood, more than follow-up blood, showed ubiquitous expanded tumor TCRs.

Germline CDR1 is SQVTM and CDR2 is ANQGSEA. The CDR3 has 13 residues. With 4 bases removed from V and 0 bases from J, the gap between germline ends came to 6 bases. The time point: sample taken at primary tumor resection. Extraction of whole RNA from tumor, nontumor lung or frozen PBMC preceded unsorted sequencing. Donation came from 70 or so patients with untreated early-stage non-small cell lung cancer. This clonotype turned up a few times. Its target is not known. Unique molecular identifiers tagged every individual TCR cDNA molecule. Via MiXCR, TCRdb re-called the 5' RACE reads, giving one row per CDR3 protein. In the table there are 25,000 or so distinct CDR3 sequences, roughly 13% of which are singletons.

The origin of this receptor is a female donor with early-stage non-small cell lung cancer. The sequencing used PBMCs, collected at surgery. The chain joins TRBV29-1 to TRBJ2-2; D uncertain. The DNA for the CDR3 is TGCAGCGTTGGTGCAACGAACACCGGGGAGCTGTTTTTT. Its translation: CSVGATNTGELFF.